The present TCR beta chain was sequenced within a study of T-cell reconstitution after alpha-beta-depleted transplantation in children. As it was prepared, the TCRbeta library received unique molecular identifiers. TCRdb reprocessed the PCR reads via MiXCR and lists one record per CDR3 protein. Among approximately 980,000 distinct CDR3 sequences listed, about 26% were seen once. V lost 2 bases and J lost 4; bases outside the gene matches: 5. CDR1 and CDR2 from the germline V gene are SGHRS and YFSETQ. This CDR3 spans 14 amino acids. This specimen consisted of PBMCs, mostly from graft donor cells, obtained 360 days after TCRalphabeta/CD19-depleted stem cell transplant. This TCR derives from a boy under three years old who had a stem cell transplant for SCID, so the T cells may come from the graft donor. The chain links TRBV5-1 to TRBJ1-2, with 7 bases aligning to TRBD1. The CDR3 protein is CASSFLQGTYGYTF. The CDR3 nucleotides are TGCGCCAGCAGCTTCCTACAGGGGACCTATGGCTACACCTTC.